This T cell receptor (beta chain) was retrieved from a study of CD8 T cells in Susac syndrome. In blood CD8+ and CD4+ T cells, TCR beta underwent sequencing. It was treatment-naive patients with stable or active relapsing-remitting disease who made up the multiple sclerosis controls. Random hexamers were used to reverse transcribe the RNA input (about 0.5 to 1 ug). An immunoSEQ multiplex PCR generated amplified TCR beta CDR3 products spanning 54 Vbeta and 13 Jbeta. One entry per CDR3 protein, called by TCRdb with MiXCR from the immunoSEQ multiplex PCR reads. This sample has more than 95,000 distinct CDR3 sequences, with approximately 93% found just once. The ends were cut back, 3 bases at V and 4 bases at J, with 7 bases in the middle. There are 14 residues in the CDR3. Germline-derived CDR1 and CDR2 are SGHAT and FQNNGV. Comment on this clonotype: The target antigen is unknown.

Overall study results and limits: By the study's own acknowledgment, its TCR sequencing and HLA analysis included relatively few individuals.

The sequenced sample consisted of CD4+ T cells from PBMCs. The chain has TRBV11-2 and TRBJ1-6; D is uncertain. This clonotype originated in a human donor with multiple sclerosis. CDR3 sequence reads: CASSLTVYNSPLHF. The CDR3 DNA follows: TGTGCCAGCAGCTTGACGGTATATAATTCACCCCTCCACTTT.